This TCR beta chain was captured by sequencing in a study of T-cell memory formation after mild COVID-19. TCRdb processed the 5' RACE reads anew with MiXCR; each CDR3 protein has one entry. The sample shows approximately 150,000 distinct CDR3 sequences, about 14% of them seen only once. CDR3 length: 19 residues. J lost 7 bases, V lost 3 bases, and 19 bases had no gene match. Germline CDR1 SEHNR, CDR2 FQNEAQ (reference sequence). The rearrangement links TRBV7-9 to TRBJ2-1, with 9 bases lining up with TRBD2. Sequencing used PBMCs or a T cell subset sorted from them (not recorded which). The source is an adult woman who had mild COVID-19 (a few samples of this study predate the infection). Cell type and time point are not known. In nucleotides, the CDR3 is TGTGCCAGCAGCTTTTATACTGGGTTAAGGGCGGGAGGGGAGAATGAGCAGTTCTTC. Residues: CASSFYTGLRAGGENEQFF.